The 30 T cell receptor beta chains in this list originate from one sample, sequenced in a study of blood T cell repertoires in COVID-19. Clones were read by immunoSEQ multiplex PCR, and TCRdb kept only the in-frame ones, dropping some. The sample shows under 100,000 clones, 70% to 90% of them seen only once. The sequencing input was peripheral blood. These receptors originate from a human donor in a cohort sampled during active COVID-19.

The genes are TRBV7-8 and TRBJ2-2; D is ambiguous. The length of the CDR3 is 12 residues. Germline-derived CDR1 and CDR2 are SGHVS and FQNEAQ. Trimming removed 8 bases from V and 1 base from J, with 5 bases in between. The CDR3 bases are TGTGCCAGCTCCATGAACACCGGGGAGCTGTTTTTT. Its translation is CASSMNTGELFF.

This rearrangement joins TRBV7-9 to TRBJ2-5, with 8 positions matching TRBD2. CDR3 size: 15 residues. Germline CDR1 reads SEHNR; CDR2 reads FQNEAQ (reference sequence). With 5 bases clipped from V and 3 bases from J, the junction kept 8 bases outside the gene matches. CDR3 amino acids: CASSRMPGGKETQYF. The DNA for the CDR3 is TGTGCCAGCAGCCGTATGCCGGGGGGGAAAGAGACCCAGTACTTC.

The V and J genes are TRBV7-9 and TRBJ2-1, with 8 bases matching TRBD2. V lost 5 bases, J lost 4 bases, and 4 bases stayed unmatched. The CDR3 loop spans 14 amino acids. CDR1 SEHNR and CDR2 FQNEAQ come from the germline V gene (reference sequence). CDR3 loop: CASSKLADYNEQFF. The CDR3 DNA sequence: TGTGCCAGCAGCAAACTAGCGGATTACAATGAGCAGTTCTTC.

This rearrangement joins TRBV9 to TRBJ2-7; 8 bases match TRBD2. Trimming removed 4 bases from V and 4 bases from J; junction bases left unmatched: 13. The CDR3 covers 16 residues. Germline V CDR1 and CDR2: SGDLS, YYNGEE. CDR3 sequence reads: CASSPSGGGDFYEQYF. The DNA of the CDR3 is TGTGCCAGCAGCCCCAGCGGGGGAGGGGACTTTTACGAGCAGTACTTC. Supplemented by reference TRBV9 and TRBJ2-7, the full variable domain reads DSGVTQTPKHLITATGQRVTLRCSPRSGDLSVYWYQQSLDQGLQFLIQYYNGEERAKGNILERFSAQQFPDLHSELNLSSLELGDSALYFCASSPSGGGDFYEQYFGPGTRLTVT.

The chain links TRBV5-6 to TRBJ2-5; a possible D gene is TRBD2 (6 bases). CDR3 length: 17 amino acids. The germline V gene encodes CDR1 SGHDT and CDR2 YYEEEE. The ends were cut back, 4 bases at V and 5 bases at J, with 24 bases in the middle. Written as DNA, the CDR3 is TGTGCCAGCAGCCCCACTGGGGGGTTCTCTAGGGAGGAGACCCAGTACTTC. Its translation: CASSPTGGFSREETQYF.

V is TRBV4-1 and J is TRBJ2-7, with 9 bases fitting TRBD1. The trim removed 5 bases at V and 4 bases at J, leaving 9 bases unmatched. Germline V gene data show CDR1 as MGHRA and CDR2 as YSYEKL. This CDR3 has 15 residues. The CDR3 bases are TGCGCCAGCAGCACAGACCCGGGACAGGGTTACGAGCAGTACTTC. It yields the protein CASSTDPGQGYEQYF.

In its sample, this clone was seen once. The rearrangement uses TRBV5-1 and TRBJ1-1; 7 bases fit TRBD1. The J segment lost 1 base and the V segment lost 5 bases, leaving 5 bases of the junction unmatched. Per the germline V gene, CDR1 is SGHRS and CDR2 is YFSETQ. The CDR3 is 14 amino acids. Here the CDR3 reads CASSFRQGNTEAFF. The CDR3 DNA is TGCGCCAGCAGTTTTAGACAGGGGAACACTGAAGCTTTCTTT.

V usage is TRBV4-1 and J usage is TRBJ2-5; D is perhaps TRBD1 (6 bases). Germline loops: CDR1 MGHRA, CDR2 YSYEKL. The length of the CDR3 is 14 residues. Deletions cut 1 base from V and 1 base from J, with 7 bases between. The CDR3 reads CASSQGTAQETQYF. The DNA of the CDR3 is TGCGCCAGCAGCCAAGGGACAGCCCAAGAGACCCAGTACTTC.

This chain joins TRBV6-5 and TRBJ1-2; 10 bases map to TRBD1. The CDR3 is 15 residues long. The germline gives CDR1 MNHEY, CDR2 SVGAGI. Trimming cost V 7 bases and J 4 bases; bases outside gene matches: 9. The CDR3 region is CASKFRDRGVYGYTF. CDR3 nucleotide sequence: TGTGCCAGCAAGTTTCGGGACAGGGGAGTCTATGGCTACACCTTC.

The J gene is TRBJ1-1, the V gene TRBV5-1; weak D call: TRBD1 (5 bases). The germline V gene has CDR1 SGHRS and CDR2 YFSETQ. The V gene lost 0 bases and the J gene lost 3 bases, with 12 bases spanning the gap. The length of the CDR3 is 15 residues. The CDR3 here is CASSLAGGGDTEAFF. The CDR3 bases are TGCGCCAGCAGCTTGGCCGGAGGAGGGGACACTGAAGCTTTCTTT.

The CDR3 spells CSGRGRNGYTF. Written as DNA, the CDR3 is TGCAGCGGCAGGGGGCGTAATGGCTACACCTTC. The chain has TRBV29-1 and TRBJ1-2; TRBD1 aligns across 8 bases. The J segment lost 6 bases and the V segment lost 7 bases, leaving 4 bases of the junction unmatched. Germline CDR1 reads SQVTM; CDR2 reads ANQGSEA. The CDR3 runs 11 residues.

The V gene is TRBV29-1, the J gene TRBJ1-2; 7 nucleotides align to TRBD1. Germline V gives CDR1 SQVTM, CDR2 ANQGSEA. This CDR3 contains 13 residues. The V gene end was trimmed by 3 bases and the J gene end by 6 bases; junction bases not matched to a gene: 7. CDR3 nucleotide sequence: TGCAGCGTTGAGACAGGGCGGAAGGATGGCTACACCTTC. This sequence encodes CSVETGRKDGYTF.

This clone was recorded once. The genes are TRBV12-3 or TRBV12-4 and TRBJ2-5, with D tentatively TRBD2 (5 bases). Trimming took off 8 bases at V and 4 bases at J, with 14 bases between the two ends. The CDR3 consists of 13 residues. The CDR3: CASGIAPAETQYF. CDR3 sequence (DNA): TGTGCCAGCGGAATAGCGCCAGCAGAGACCCAGTACTTC.

This clone has just one count. J is TRBJ1-1 and V is TRBV27; D not resolved. The V gene's germline CDR1 is MNHEY and CDR2 SMNVEV (reference sequence). Trimming took off 2 bases at V and 2 bases at J, with 9 bases between the two ends. The CDR3 is made up of 14 amino acids. This CDR3 reads CASSLLAPNTEAFF. CDR3 bases: TGTGCCAGCAGTTTACTCGCGCCCAACACTGAAGCTTTCTTT.

J is TRBJ2-1 and V is TRBV5-4; 8 bases align to TRBD1. V gave up 4 bases and J gave up 2 bases; unmatched junction bases: 5. The CDR3 is made up of 15 amino acids. Germline lookup yields CDR1 SGHNT and CDR2 YYREEE (reference sequence). The CDR3 bases are TGTGCCAGCAGCATACAGGGGGAGCCCTACAATGAGCAGTTCTTC. Translated: CASSIQGEPYNEQFF. Variable domain in full (rest from reference TRBV5-4 and TRBJ2-1): ETGVTQSPTHLIKTRGQQVTLRCSSQSGHNTVSWYQQALGQGPQFIFQYYREEENGRGNFPPRFSGLQFPNYSSELNVNALELDDSALYLCASSIQGEPYNEQFFGPGTRLTVL.

V usage is TRBV29-1 and J usage is TRBJ1-4, with D perhaps TRBD1 (6 bases). Germline CDR1 reads SQVTM; CDR2 reads ANQGSEA. Between the trimmed V and J ends, which lost 7 bases and 7 bases, there was a span of 16 bases. This CDR3 contains 13 residues. The CDR3 is CSAVRGGGEKLFF. The CDR3 nucleotides read TGCAGCGCCGTCAGGGGTGGAGGTGAAAAACTGTTTTTT.

The genes are TRBV24-1 and TRBJ2-1; 12 bases match TRBD1. Per the germline V gene, CDR1 is KGHDR and CDR2 is SFDVKD. This CDR3 comprises 16 residues. J gave up 7 bases and V 5 bases, and 8 bases lay outside the gene matches. The DNA for the CDR3 is TGTGCCACCAGTGGCTGGGGACAGGGGGCGGGAAATGAGCAGTTCTTC. Translating it yields CATSGWGQGAGNEQFF.

The chain combines TRBV5-1 with TRBJ2-1, with a possible D match to TRBD2 (7 bases). Germline V lookup: CDR1 SGHRS, CDR2 YFSETQ. The CDR3 runs to 11 residues. V shed 7 bases and J shed 12 bases, with 14 bases lying between them. CDR3 sequence (DNA): TGCGCCAGCGGCGGGGGCACGGCGCAGTTCTTC. This encodes CASGGGTAQFF. The variable domain in full, completed from reference TRBV5-1 and TRBJ2-1, reads KAGVTQTPRYLIKTRGQQVTLSCSPISGHRSVSWYQQTPGQGLQFLFEYFSETQRNKGNFPGRFSGRQFSNSRSEMNVSTLELGDSALYLCASGGGTAQFFGPGTRLTVL.

The rearrangement joins TRBV18 to TRBJ1-5, with D maybe TRBD1 (6 bases). This CDR3 region has 15 residues. CDR1 is KGHSH, CDR2 LQKENI, per germline. V lost 6 bases and J lost 3, with 15 bases in between. CDR3: CASSEDQGINQPQHF. The CDR3 DNA reads as TGTGCCAGCTCCGAGGATCAGGGGATCAATCAGCCCCAGCATTTT.

V usage is TRBV9 and J usage is TRBJ1-1; D call uncertain. Deletions cut 4 bases from V and 4 bases from J, with 14 bases between. CDR3 length equals 14 residues. CDR1 and CDR2 (germline): SGDLS, YYNGEE. Written as DNA, the CDR3 is TGTGCCAGCAGCCCCCCGGCCTCGGGCACTGAAGCTTTCTTT. It encodes CASSPPASGTEAFF.

J is TRBJ1-5 and V is TRBV6-2 or TRBV6-3, with 7 bases identical to TRBD1. Germline CDR1 reads MNHEY; CDR2 reads SVGEGT. The CDR3 spans 15 residues. With 2 bases clipped from V and 5 bases from J, the junction kept 6 bases outside the gene matches. The CDR3 loop reads CASSYPTGEYQPQHF. In DNA, the CDR3 is TGTGCCAGCAGTTACCCAACAGGGGAGTATCAGCCCCAGCATTTT.

The J gene is TRBJ2-1, the V gene TRBV11-2; 12 nucleotides line up with TRBD2. V was clipped by 3 bases and J by 6 bases; unmatched bases: 3. There are 15 residues in the CDR3. Germline V gene data show CDR1 as SGHAT and CDR2 as FQNNGV. CDR3 nucleotides: TGTGCCAGCAGCTTCCCTAGCGGGGGGGTCAATGAGCAGTTCTTC. Translation gives CASSFPSGGVNEQFF.

The chain recombines TRBV5-1 with TRBJ2-7; 7 nucleotides line up with TRBD1. Germline V gene data show CDR1 as SGHRS and CDR2 as YFSETQ. The CDR3 consists of 15 residues. The J segment lost 5 bases and the V segment lost 2 bases, leaving 10 bases of the junction unmatched. The CDR3 nucleotides are TGCGCCAGCAGCTTACAGGGGATACGGGGAAACGAGCAGTACTTC. It encodes CASSLQGIRGNEQYF.

V and J are TRBV7-9 and TRBJ1-5; 9 positions match TRBD1. CDR3 size: 15 residues. CDR1 and CDR2 from the germline V gene are SEHNR and FQNEAQ (reference sequence). Trimming took 4 bases from V and 3 from J; bases not matched to a gene: 4. The chain's CDR3 is CASSYGQGHNQPQHF. As DNA, the CDR3 is TGTGCCAGCAGCTACGGACAGGGGCACAATCAGCCCCAGCATTTT.

This rearrangement joins TRBV28 to TRBJ1-6; no reliable D call. This CDR3 is 13 amino acids long. Germline-derived CDR1 and CDR2 are MDHEN and SYDVKM. Between the trimmed V and J ends, which lost 10 bases and 7 bases, there was a span of 14 bases. CDR3 protein: CAIRREGNSPLHF. CDR3 nucleotide sequence: TGTGCCATAAGGCGGGAGGGCAATTCACCCCTCCACTTT.

This clone was observed once. The chain couples TRBV6-4 to TRBJ1-1; D is uncertain. The CDR3 consists of 12 residues. The ends were cut back, 11 bases at V and 2 bases at J, with 12 bases in the middle. Germline values: CDR1 MRHNA, CDR2 SNTAGT. CDR3 nucleotides: TGTGCCGGGCGACGGACTAACACTGAAGCTTTCTTT. Translated, it gives CAGRRTNTEAFF.

This clone has only one observation. Different DNA sequences within this sample yield the same CDR3. This rearrangement joins TRBV4-3 to TRBJ2-7; TRBD2 matches at 13 bases. V lost 1 base and J lost 0; bases outside the gene matches: 12. The CDR3 is 20 amino acids. The germline V gene has CDR1 LGHNA and CDR2 YSLEER. The CDR3 here is CASSQAAATSGGTISYEQYF. The CDR3 nucleotides are TGCGCCAGCAGCCAAGCAGCTGCGACTAGCGGGGGGACCATCTCCTACGAGCAGTACTTC.

The CDR3 DNA sequence: TGTGCCAGCAGCCTAAGACACTTATCGAGCACTGAAGCTTTCTTT. Translation gives CASSLRHLSSTEAFF. This sequence joins TRBV7-2 and TRBJ1-1; D call uncertain. The CDR3 totals 15 residues. Trimming removed 5 bases at V and 4 bases at J, with 17 bases between. The V gene's germline CDR1 is SGHTA and CDR2 FQGNSA.

The chain employs TRBV16 and TRBJ1-2, with 7 nucleotides matching TRBD1. CDR3 length: 13 residues. CDR1 and CDR2 from the germline V gene are KGHSY and FQNENV. J lost 2 bases, V lost 4 bases, and 1 base had no gene match. The CDR3 DNA reads TGTGCCAGCAGCCCGGGACAGAACTATGGCTACACCTTC. Translation gives CASSPGQNYGYTF.

The chain links TRBV6-6 to TRBJ2-7; 10 nucleotides line up with TRBD1. V lost 5 bases and J lost 2; bases outside the gene matches: 9. Germline V lookup: CDR1 MNHNY, CDR2 SVGAGI (reference sequence). This CDR3 has 16 amino acids. The CDR3 loop reads CASSKPGQGTTYEQYF. In DNA, the CDR3 is TGTGCCAGCAGTAAGCCGGGACAGGGGACGACCTACGAGCAGTACTTC.